This T cell receptor (beta chain) originates from a study of blood T cells in healthy people across ages. Broader study findings: Unsorted PBMC material precluded a definitive naive versus antigen-experienced comparison.

Concerning this clonotype itself: Antigen: not known.

The authors ran a second PCR of roughly 6 to 12 cycles using a sample-barcoded 5' primer and a J-beta primer mix. From the 5' RACE reads, TCRdb called clonotypes with MiXCR, one entry per CDR3 protein. This table holds approximately 1,100,000 distinct CDR3 sequences, 45% found once. Trimming shortened V by 4 bases and J by 4 bases, and 11 bases separated the two germline ends. Germline lookup yields CDR1 MGHDK and CDR2 SYGVNS. The CDR3 is 14 residues long. This chain uses TRBV25-1 with TRBJ2-1; maybe TRBD1 (6 bases). This clonotype originated in a woman aged 55-70 years in good health. Sequencing used blood. CDR3 in DNA: TGTGCCAGCAGTGTACAGGGTCTGTACAATGAGCAGTTCTTC. Protein sequence: CASSVQGLYNEQFF.